This T cell receptor (beta chain) was recovered during a study of T-cell memory formation after mild COVID-19. General study results and limits: Clones that shrank (day 15 to 85) were balanced CD4/CD8, whereas later expanders leaned CD4+.

Using constant-segment primers, 5'RACE produced TCR alpha and TCR beta cDNA libraries carrying sample barcodes and UMIs. One entry per CDR3 protein results from TCRdb running MiXCR on the 5' RACE reads. In the table there are 400,000 or so distinct CDR3 sequences, around 20% of which are singletons. CDR1 is DFQATT, CDR2 SNEGSKA, per germline (reference sequence). V shed 5 bases and J 2 bases; nucleotides not matched to a gene: 8. This CDR3 spans 14 amino acids. This clonotype was seen more than once but under ten times. Its specificity is not known. The chain has TRBV20-1 and TRBJ2-7; 8 bases agree with TRBD2. The sequencing input was PBMCs or a T cell subset sorted from them (not recorded which). The sequence derives from an adult woman who had mild COVID-19 (a few samples of this study predate the infection). Cell type and time point are not known. The CDR3 loop reads CSARHSGTPYEQYF. CDR3 sequence (DNA): TGCAGTGCTCGCCATAGCGGGACTCCCTACGAGCAGTACTTC.